The count of the clone carrying this TCR beta chain is one. Antigen: not known. Healthy individuals who donated bone marrow served as the donors. The record originates from a study of cytomegalovirus exposure and HLA in healthy donors. Study observations and caveats: A list of approximately 150 TCR beta chains associated with cytomegalovirus was given. When analyzed later, the rates of TCR association showed variation by HLA locus, with DRB1 the most and HLA-C the fewest.

PCR amplification relied on 60 Vbeta primers (plus 13 Jbeta primers). Original processing methods: A later analysis tallied 87 million or so unique TCR beta chains, roughly 11 million of them shared. Libraries were prepared by immunoSEQ multiplex PCR; TCRdb keeps only in-frame clonotypes and omits some of them. That table gives V, J and clone size, and the DNA gave D and trimming. Found here are about 160,000 clones, 75% to 85% of them singletons; the top ten hold less than 1%. The receptor was isolated from a girl aged 2-9 years in good health and CMV-seropositive. Source material: PBMCs.

CDR3 sequence (DNA): TGTGCCTGGAGCACCCTAAGGGGAGATACGCAGTATTTT. Its translation is CAWSTLRGDTQYF. The chain links TRBV30 to TRBJ2-3; a possible D gene is TRBD1 (5 bases). Trimming shortened V by 3 bases and J by 5 bases, and 12 bases separated the two germline ends. The CDR3 runs 13 residues. CDR1 is GTSNPN and CDR2 is SVGIG in the germline V gene (reference sequence).